This T cell receptor beta chain appears in the sequencing data of a study of T cells in Graves' hyperthyroidism and ophthalmopathy. Exclusions: uncontrolled infection, other autoimmune disease, pregnancy, lactation. There are 14 residues in the CDR3. CDR1 SGDLS and CDR2 YYNGEE come from the germline V gene. Note on this clonotype: A clone one base away is much larger, so this may be a read error.

Amplified TCR beta CDR3 regions came from RNA transcripts. The HTBI primer set served for first-round RT-PCR of the TCR CDR3. TCRdb recomputed calls from the multiplex PCR reads with MiXCR, one row per CDR3 protein. Among hundreds of thousands of distinct CDR3 sequences listed, around 17% were seen once. This clonotype was sampled from a man between 40 and 49 years old with Graves' hyperthyroidism. The rearrangement joins TRBV9 to TRBJ2-1; maybe TRBD1 (5 bases). What was sequenced was blood. The CDR3 is CASSVGGSDNGQFF. The CDR3 DNA sequence: TGTGCCAGCAGCGTAGGGGGCTCGGACAATGGGCAGTTCTTC.